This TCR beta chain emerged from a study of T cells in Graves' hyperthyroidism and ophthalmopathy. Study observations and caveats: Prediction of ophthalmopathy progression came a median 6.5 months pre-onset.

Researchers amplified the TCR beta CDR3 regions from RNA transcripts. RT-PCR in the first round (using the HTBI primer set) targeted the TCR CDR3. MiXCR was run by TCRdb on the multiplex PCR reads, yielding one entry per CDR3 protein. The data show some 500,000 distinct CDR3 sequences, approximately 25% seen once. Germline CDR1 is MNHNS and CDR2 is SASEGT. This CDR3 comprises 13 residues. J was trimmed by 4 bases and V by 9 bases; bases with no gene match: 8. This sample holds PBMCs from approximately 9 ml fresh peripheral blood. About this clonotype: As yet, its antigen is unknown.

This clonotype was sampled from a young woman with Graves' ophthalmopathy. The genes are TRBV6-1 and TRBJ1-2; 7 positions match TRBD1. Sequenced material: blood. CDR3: CASRPGQRYGYTF. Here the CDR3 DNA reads TGTGCCAGTCGACCGGGACAGCGCTATGGCTACACCTTC.